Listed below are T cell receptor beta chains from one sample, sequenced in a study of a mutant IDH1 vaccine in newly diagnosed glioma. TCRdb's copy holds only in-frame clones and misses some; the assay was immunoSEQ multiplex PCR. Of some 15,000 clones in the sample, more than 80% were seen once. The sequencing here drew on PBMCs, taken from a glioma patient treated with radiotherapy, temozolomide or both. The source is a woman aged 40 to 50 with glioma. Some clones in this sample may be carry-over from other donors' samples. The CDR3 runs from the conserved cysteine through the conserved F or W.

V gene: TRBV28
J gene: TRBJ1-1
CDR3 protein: CASRLQGGLNTEAFF

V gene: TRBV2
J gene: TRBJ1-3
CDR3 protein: CASRHRAGNTIYF

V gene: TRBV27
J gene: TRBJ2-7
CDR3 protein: CASSIYRTGNGEQYF

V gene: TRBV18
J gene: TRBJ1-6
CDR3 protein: CASSRDRDHSPLHF

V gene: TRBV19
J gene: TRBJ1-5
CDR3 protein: CASSRGRGPQPQHF

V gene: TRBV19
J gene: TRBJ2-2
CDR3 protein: CASSTGQGASGELFF

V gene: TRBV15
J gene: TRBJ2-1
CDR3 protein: CATSRETGIVGSYNEQFF

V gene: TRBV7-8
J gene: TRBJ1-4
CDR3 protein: CASSLTGRNEKLFF

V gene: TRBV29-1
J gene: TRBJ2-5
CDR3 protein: CSVDTETQYF

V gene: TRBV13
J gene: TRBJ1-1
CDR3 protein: CASSLEVRANTEAFF

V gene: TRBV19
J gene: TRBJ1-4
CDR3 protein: CASRITGGGEKLFF

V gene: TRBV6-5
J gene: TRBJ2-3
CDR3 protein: CASSYGRGTDTQYF

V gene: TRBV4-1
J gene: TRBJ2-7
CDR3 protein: CASSQVSSGFSYEQYF

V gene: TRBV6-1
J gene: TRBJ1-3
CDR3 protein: CASSEAERRGNTIYF

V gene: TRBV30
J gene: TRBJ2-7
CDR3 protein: CAWNTVGDSYEQYF

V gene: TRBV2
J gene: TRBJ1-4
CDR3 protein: CASSGGTGYEKLFF

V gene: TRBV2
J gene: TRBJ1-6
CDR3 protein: CASSDRGSSPLHF

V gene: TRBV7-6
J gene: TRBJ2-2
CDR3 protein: CASSSAGTNTGELFF

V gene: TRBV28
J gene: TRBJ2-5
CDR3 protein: CASSLGRGGRETQYF

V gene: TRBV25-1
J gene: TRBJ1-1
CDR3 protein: CASSESNTEAFF

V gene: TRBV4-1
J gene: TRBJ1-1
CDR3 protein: CASSQDRDTEAFF

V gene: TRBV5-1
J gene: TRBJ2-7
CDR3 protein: CASSELGGSYEQYF

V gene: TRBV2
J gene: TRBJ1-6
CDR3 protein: CASSIQRTYNSPLHF

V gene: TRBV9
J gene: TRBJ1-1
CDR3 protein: CASSPLIGNEAFF

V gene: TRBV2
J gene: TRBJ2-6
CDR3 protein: CASSGRLGDGANVLTF

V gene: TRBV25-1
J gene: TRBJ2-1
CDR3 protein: CASSEQGAYNEQFF

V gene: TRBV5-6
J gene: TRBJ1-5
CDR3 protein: CASSSRQGVQPQHF